Shown below are 13 T cell receptor beta chains from a single sample sequenced in a study of T-cell reconstitution after alpha-beta-depleted transplantation in children. TCRbeta library preparation incorporated unique molecular identifiers. TCRdb analysed the PCR reads with MiXCR anew, one entry per CDR3 protein. The sample shows hundreds of thousands of distinct CDR3 sequences, roughly 13% of them seen only once. The sample in question was PBMCs, obtained before TCRalphabeta/CD19-depleted stem cell transplant. The receptors originated from a girl between 2 and 10 years old with congenital amegakaryocytic thrombocytopenia, due to receive a stem cell transplant.

This clonotype was seen many times. CDR3 sequence: CSATWAVSSYNEQFF. The CDR3 coding sequence is TGCAGTGCTACATGGGCTGTAAGCTCCTACAATGAGCAGTTCTTC. The chain employs TRBV20-1 and TRBJ2-1; D gene unclear. The CDR3 is made up of 15 amino acids. Germline-derived CDR1 and CDR2 are DFQATT and SNEGSKA (reference sequence). The ends were cut back, 4 bases at V and 0 bases at J, with 13 bases in the middle.

This clonotype was seen repeatedly, ten times or more. For the CDR3, the DNA is TGTGCCACCAGTGCCCAGCCCCAGCATTTT. It yields the protein CATSAQPQHF. The chain has TRBV24-1 and TRBJ1-5; D remains unclear. The CDR3 consists of 10 residues. V lost 5 bases, J lost 7 bases, and 2 bases lay in between. Germline loops: CDR1 KGHDR, CDR2 SFDVKD.

This clonotype was seen only once. The chain combines TRBV10-2 with TRBJ2-7; tentatively, D is TRBD1 (6 bases). The CDR3 contains 14 residues. CDR1 is WSHSY and CDR2 is SAAADI in the germline V gene. Trimming stripped 1 base from V and 1 base from J, with 8 bases between. The CDR3 reads CASSEFQGSYEQYF. The CDR3 nucleotides read TGCGCCAGCAGTGAGTTCCAGGGGTCCTACGAGCAGTACTTC.

This clonotype was observed at least ten times. The chain employs TRBV5-1 and TRBJ2-1, with D possibly TRBD2 on 5 matching bases. Germline-derived CDR1 and CDR2 are SGHRS and YFSETQ. The CDR3 has 15 amino acids. V lost 4 bases and J 0 bases, leaving 11 bases between the germline ends. For the CDR3, the DNA is TGCGCCAGCAGCCCGGAGGCACGCTCCTACAATGAGCAGTTCTTC. Protein: CASSPEARSYNEQFF. The entire variable domain, with the rest obtained from reference TRBV5-1 and TRBJ2-1, is as follows: KAGVTQTPRYLIKTRGQQVTLSCSPISGHRSVSWYQQTPGQGLQFLFEYFSETQRNKGNFPGRFSGRQFSNSRSEMNVSTLELGDSALYLCASSPEARSYNEQFFGPGTRLTVL.

Note on this clonotype: This may be a read error, as it is one base from a much larger clone. This chain connects TRBV20-1 to TRBJ2-4; D possibly corresponds to TRBD2 (6 bases). This CDR3 region has 17 residues. With 3 bases removed from V and 7 bases from J, the gap between germline ends came to 25 bases. Germline-derived CDR1 and CDR2 are DFQATT and SNEGSKA (reference sequence). The CDR3 DNA is TGCAGTGCTAGGGGGCCGCGTGGTAGCGGACGTATCAACATTCAGTACTTC. Its translation: CSARGPRGSGRINIQYF.

This clonotype was counted many times. The chain employs TRBV7-2 and TRBJ1-2, with 8 bases identical to TRBD1. CDR1 and CDR2 from the germline V gene are SGHTA and FQGNSA. After removal of 4 bases from V and 2 bases from J, the junction contained 6 bases not matched to a gene. The CDR3 sequence is 15 residues long. For the CDR3, the DNA is TGTGCCAGCAGCTGGTGGACAGGGACGAACTATGGCTACACCTTC. This gives the protein CASSWWTGTNYGYTF.

This clonotype was observed many times. The chain carries TRBV27 and TRBJ2-7; D gene uncertain. Germline CDR1 and CDR2: MNHEY and SMNVEV (reference sequence). This CDR3 is built from 13 residues. Trimming left V 3 bases short and J 1 base short, with 7 bases between. The CDR3 sequence: CASSFFGSYEQYF. The CDR3, as DNA: TGTGCCAGCAGTTTTTTTGGGTCCTACGAGCAGTACTTC.

This clonotype has more than one count but fewer than ten. V gene TRBV28 combines with J gene TRBJ2-3; D ambiguous. The CDR3 sequence is 14 residues long. The germline gives CDR1 MDHEN, CDR2 SYDVKM. Trimming removed 2 bases at V and 2 bases at J, with 8 bases between. CDR3 amino acids: CASSLGLTTDTQYF. CDR3 nucleotide sequence: TGTGCCAGCAGTTTAGGTCTTACCACAGATACGCAGTATTTT.

The chain recombines TRBV19 with TRBJ1-1, with TRBD1 matching 7 bases. Germline-derived CDR1 and CDR2 are LNHDA and SQIVND (reference sequence). Unmatched junction bases numbered 9, after V lost 3 bases and J lost 5 bases. This CDR3 is 15 amino acids long. CDR3 coding DNA: TGTGCCAGTAGTATGATGGGGATACAGGGGACTGAAGCTTTCTTT. Residues: CASSMMGIQGTEAFF.

For this clonotype: Since no conserved phenylalanine or tryptophan closes the CDR3, a read error is the likely cause. The chain carries TRBV7-8 and TRBJ1-1; D gene unclear. Trimming cost V 6 bases and J 1 base, with 9 bases left between them. There are 13 residues in the CDR3. Germline loops: CDR1 SGHVS, CDR2 FQNEAQ. CDR3 amino acids: CASSQGRNTEAFL. CDR3 DNA: TGTGCCAGCAGTCAAGGACGGAACACTGAAGCTTTCTTA.

This clonotype has a handful of counts. The gene calls are TRBV13 and TRBJ2-1; D is tentatively TRBD1 or TRBD2 (6 bases each). From germline, CDR1 is PRHDT and CDR2 FYEKMQ (reference sequence). V lost 5 bases to trimming and J lost 9 bases, with 20 bases between them. The CDR3 has 15 amino acids. CDR3 sequence reads: CASSQSGRGPGEQFF. CDR3 DNA sequence: TGTGCCAGCAGCCAAAGCGGTCGGGGGCCGGGTGAGCAGTTCTTC. The full variable domain, its missing parts supplied by reference TRBV13 and TRBJ2-1, is AAGVIQSPRHLIKEKRETATLKCYPIPRHDTVYWYQQGPGQDPQFLISFYEKMQSDKGSIPDRFSAQQFSDYHSELNMSSLELGDSALYFCASSQSGRGPGEQFFGPGTRLTVL.

The chain employs TRBV18 and TRBJ2-7; 12 bases align to TRBD2. CDR1 and CDR2 from the germline V gene are KGHSH and LQKENI. J lost 7 bases, V lost 3 bases, and 4 bases had no gene match. There are 14 residues in the CDR3. CDR3 sequence (DNA): TGTGCCAGCTCACCGGGACTAGCGGGCCGTGAGCAGTACTTC. Its translation is CASSPGLAGREQYF.

As concerns this clonotype: With a much larger clone just one base away, this may be a read error. The chain joins TRBV29-1 to TRBJ2-1; 7 bases align to TRBD2. Trimming took 3 bases from V and 8 from J; bases not matched to a gene: 13. Germline CDR1 reads SQVTM; CDR2 reads ANQGSEA. The CDR3 loop spans 15 amino acids. In nucleotides, the CDR3 is TGCAGCGTTGACGCTGGGGGAGGGCCGCGCTATGAGCAGTTCTTC. This sequence encodes CSVDAGGGPRYEQFF.